The rows below give T cell receptor beta chains drawn from one sample of a study of blood T cell repertoires in COVID-19. Clones were read by immunoSEQ multiplex PCR, and TCRdb kept only the in-frame ones, dropping some. The sample has fewer than 350,000 clones, 70% to 90% seen once. Sequencing was done on a sample of peripheral blood. Receptors originate from a man in his late teens or twenties with active or convalescent COVID-19. CDR3s leave out the opening cysteine and the closing phenylalanine or tryptophan. Fields, in order: D gene, clone size, V gene, J gene, CDR3 protein. D genes are given only for firm matches. Some rows mark clone size as missing; the rest say once, few, many or name a class of expanded clone.

d_gene: .
abundance: .
v_gene: TRBV6-5
j_gene: TRBJ1-3
CDR3aa: ASTQGGIGNTIY

d_gene: .
abundance: .
v_gene: TRBV5-4
j_gene: TRBJ2-1
CDR3aa: ASSSPPGRVNTYNEQF

d_gene: TRBD1
abundance: .
v_gene: TRBV9
j_gene: TRBJ1-2
CDR3aa: ASRGTGTGWESGYT

d_gene: TRBD1
abundance: .
v_gene: TRBV6-5
j_gene: TRBJ2-7
CDR3aa: ASIGTGTTYEQY

d_gene: TRBD1
abundance: .
v_gene: TRBV13
j_gene: TRBJ1-2
CDR3aa: ASSIGTGGAVYGYT

d_gene: .
abundance: .
v_gene: TRBV6-4
j_gene: TRBJ2-3
CDR3aa: ASSENPGSTDTQY

d_gene: TRBD1
abundance: few
v_gene: TRBV5-6
j_gene: TRBJ2-7
CDR3aa: ASSLGDRGAYEQY

d_gene: TRBD1
abundance: .
v_gene: TRBV27
j_gene: TRBJ1-2
CDR3aa: ASMRTGGDVFNGYT

d_gene: .
abundance: .
v_gene: TRBV9
j_gene: TRBJ2-2
CDR3aa: ASSVSVGELF

d_gene: TRBD1
abundance: .
v_gene: TRBV7-3
j_gene: TRBJ2-1
CDR3aa: ASSTGQGGEQF

d_gene: .
abundance: .
v_gene: TRBV7-2
j_gene: TRBJ2-3
CDR3aa: ASSEGHTDTQY

d_gene: TRBD2
abundance: .
v_gene: TRBV6-5
j_gene: TRBJ2-7
CDR3aa: ASKRGSGAYEQY

d_gene: .
abundance: .
v_gene: TRBV10-3
j_gene: TRBJ1-2
CDR3aa: AISELGQVITNYGYT

d_gene: TRBD2
abundance: .
v_gene: TRBV2
j_gene: TRBJ2-5
CDR3aa: ASTERGGREETQY

d_gene: TRBD1
abundance: .
v_gene: TRBV23-1
j_gene: TRBJ1-1
CDR3aa: ASSQSGQVITEAF

d_gene: TRBD1
abundance: .
v_gene: TRBV7-6
j_gene: TRBJ2-7
CDR3aa: ASSSEDRVYAYEQY

d_gene: TRBD1
abundance: .
v_gene: TRBV25-1
j_gene: TRBJ2-5
CDR3aa: ASSEAGTGDQETQY

d_gene: TRBD1
abundance: .
v_gene: TRBV6-5
j_gene: TRBJ2-5
CDR3aa: ASSGQGSFSETQY

d_gene: TRBD1
abundance: .
v_gene: TRBV9
j_gene: TRBJ2-4
CDR3aa: ASSPAPPGQGAPLAKNIQY

d_gene: .
abundance: .
v_gene: TRBV29-1
j_gene: TRBJ1-2
CDR3aa: SVVDDSGYT

d_gene: .
abundance: .
v_gene: TRBV5-1
j_gene: TRBJ1-5
CDR3aa: ASSLVGGPEDQPQH

d_gene: .
abundance: .
v_gene: TRBV5-1
j_gene: TRBJ2-7
CDR3aa: ASSPMTGGSSYEQY

d_gene: TRBD1
abundance: .
v_gene: TRBV7-9
j_gene: TRBJ2-3
CDR3aa: ASSLGDRMTDTQY

d_gene: TRBD1
abundance: few
v_gene: TRBV18
j_gene: TRBJ2-7
CDR3aa: ASSAGQGSYEQY

d_gene: .
abundance: .
v_gene: TRBV21-1
j_gene: TRBJ2-7
CDR3aa: ASSKRTRDRVYEQY

d_gene: TRBD1
abundance: .
v_gene: TRBV7-2
j_gene: TRBJ1-2
CDR3aa: ASSLAGTGYGYT

d_gene: .
abundance: .
v_gene: TRBV5-5
j_gene: TRBJ1-3
CDR3aa: ASSFGRGQASGNTIY

d_gene: TRBD2
abundance: .
v_gene: TRBV11-2
j_gene: TRBJ2-1
CDR3aa: ASSLGTSLYNEQF

d_gene: .
abundance: few
v_gene: TRBV7-9
j_gene: TRBJ1-2
CDR3aa: ASSPWQNGEHGYT

d_gene: .
abundance: .
v_gene: TRBV3-1/TRBV3-2
j_gene: TRBJ1-1
CDR3aa: ASTPRTVRAEAF

d_gene: .
abundance: once
v_gene: TRBV9
j_gene: TRBJ2-7
CDR3aa: ASSVVFGGESSTFYEQY

d_gene: .
abundance: once
v_gene: TRBV21-1
j_gene: TRBJ2-7
CDR3aa: ASSKWSGTVASGGYEQY

d_gene: TRBD1
abundance: .
v_gene: TRBV6-6
j_gene: TRBJ1-6
CDR3aa: ASSPRTGVKNSPLH

d_gene: TRBD1
abundance: .
v_gene: TRBV7-2
j_gene: TRBJ1-3
CDR3aa: ASSPHRQGTNTIY

d_gene: TRBD2
abundance: .
v_gene: TRBV10-2
j_gene: TRBJ2-7
CDR3aa: ASSGLAGGYYEQY

d_gene: .
abundance: .
v_gene: TRBV4-3
j_gene: TRBJ1-2
CDR3aa: ASSQVTRYGYT

d_gene: TRBD1
abundance: .
v_gene: TRBV7-2
j_gene: TRBJ1-4
CDR3aa: ASSLQLQGASEKLF

d_gene: TRBD1
abundance: .
v_gene: TRBV19
j_gene: TRBJ1-1
CDR3aa: ASSMMGQGVTEAF

d_gene: TRBD1
abundance: .
v_gene: TRBV4-3
j_gene: TRBJ2-7
CDR3aa: ASSQESGTGGSFGFWEQY

d_gene: TRBD1
abundance: .
v_gene: TRBV6-5
j_gene: TRBJ1-2
CDR3aa: ASSYPSTTGDYGYT

d_gene: TRBD2
abundance: .
v_gene: TRBV4-1
j_gene: TRBJ2-1
CDR3aa: ASSPHLGTSDNEQF

d_gene: .
abundance: .
v_gene: TRBV28
j_gene: TRBJ1-2
CDR3aa: ASSLPTGPCT

d_gene: TRBD1
abundance: once
v_gene: TRBV7-8
j_gene: TRBJ1-4
CDR3aa: ASSWDRGGEKLF

d_gene: .
abundance: .
v_gene: TRBV4-1
j_gene: TRBJ2-5
CDR3aa: ASSQPLALETQY

d_gene: .
abundance: .
v_gene: TRBV5-4
j_gene: TRBJ2-7
CDR3aa: ASSSQSSYEQY

d_gene: TRBD1
abundance: many
v_gene: TRBV29-1
j_gene: TRBJ1-1
CDR3aa: SVATGVTEAF